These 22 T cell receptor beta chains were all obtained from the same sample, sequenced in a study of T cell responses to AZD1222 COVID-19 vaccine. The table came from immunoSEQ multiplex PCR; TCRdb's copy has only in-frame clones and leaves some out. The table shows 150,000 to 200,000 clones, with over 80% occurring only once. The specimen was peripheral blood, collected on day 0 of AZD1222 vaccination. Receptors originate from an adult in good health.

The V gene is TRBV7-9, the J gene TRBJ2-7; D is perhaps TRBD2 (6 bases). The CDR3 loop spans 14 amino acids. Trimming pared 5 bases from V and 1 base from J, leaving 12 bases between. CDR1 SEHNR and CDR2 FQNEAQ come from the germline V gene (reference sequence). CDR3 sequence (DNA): TGTGCCAGCAGCCCGGGAGCGCGATCCTACGAGCAGTACTTC. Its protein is CASSPGARSYEQYF.

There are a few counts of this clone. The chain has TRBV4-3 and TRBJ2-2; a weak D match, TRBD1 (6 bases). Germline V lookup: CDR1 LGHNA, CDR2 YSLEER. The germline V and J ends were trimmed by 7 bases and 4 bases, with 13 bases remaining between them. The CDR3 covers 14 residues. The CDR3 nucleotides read TGCGCCAGCAAACAGGGAGCCCTCACCGGGGAGCTGTTTTTT. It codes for CASKQGALTGELFF.

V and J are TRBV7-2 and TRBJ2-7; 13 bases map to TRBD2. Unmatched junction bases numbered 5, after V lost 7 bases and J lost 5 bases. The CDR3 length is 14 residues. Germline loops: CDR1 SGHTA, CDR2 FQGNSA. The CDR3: CASTGLAGVNEQYF. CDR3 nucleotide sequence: TGTGCCAGCACCGGACTAGCGGGAGTCAACGAGCAGTACTTC.

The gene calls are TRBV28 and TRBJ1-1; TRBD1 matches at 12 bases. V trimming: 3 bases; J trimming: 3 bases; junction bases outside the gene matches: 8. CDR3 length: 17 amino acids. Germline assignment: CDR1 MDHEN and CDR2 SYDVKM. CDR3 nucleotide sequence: TGTGCCAGCAGTTTCCCCCGGGACAGGGGGCCGTACACTGAAGCTTTCTTT. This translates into CASSFPRDRGPYTEAFF.

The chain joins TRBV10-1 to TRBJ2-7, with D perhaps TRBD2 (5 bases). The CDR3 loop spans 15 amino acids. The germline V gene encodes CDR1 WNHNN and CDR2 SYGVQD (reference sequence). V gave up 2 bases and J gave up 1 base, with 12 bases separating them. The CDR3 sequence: CASSENLGSSYEQYF. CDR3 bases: TGCGCCAGCAGTGAGAACCTTGGGAGTTCCTACGAGCAGTACTTC.

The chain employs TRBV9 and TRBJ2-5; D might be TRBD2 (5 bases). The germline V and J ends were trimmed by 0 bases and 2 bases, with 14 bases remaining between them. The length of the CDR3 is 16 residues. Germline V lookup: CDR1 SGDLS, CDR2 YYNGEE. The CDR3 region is CASSVGVAQSQETQYF. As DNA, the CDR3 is TGTGCCAGCAGCGTAGGGGTAGCGCAGTCTCAAGAGACCCAGTACTTC.

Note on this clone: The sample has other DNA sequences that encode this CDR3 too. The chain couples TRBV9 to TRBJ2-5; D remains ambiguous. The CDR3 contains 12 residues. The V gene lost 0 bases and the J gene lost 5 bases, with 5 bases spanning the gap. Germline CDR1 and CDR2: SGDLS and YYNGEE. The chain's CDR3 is CASSVDGETQYF. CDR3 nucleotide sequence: TGTGCCAGCAGCGTAGACGGGGAGACCCAGTACTTC.

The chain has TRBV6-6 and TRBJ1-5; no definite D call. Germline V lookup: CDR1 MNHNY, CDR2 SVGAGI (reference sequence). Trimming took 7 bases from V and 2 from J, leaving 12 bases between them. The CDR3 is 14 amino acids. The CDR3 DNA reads TGTGCCAGCAAGTTGGCCGGGGGCAATCAGCCCCAGCATTTT. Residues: CASKLAGGNQPQHF.

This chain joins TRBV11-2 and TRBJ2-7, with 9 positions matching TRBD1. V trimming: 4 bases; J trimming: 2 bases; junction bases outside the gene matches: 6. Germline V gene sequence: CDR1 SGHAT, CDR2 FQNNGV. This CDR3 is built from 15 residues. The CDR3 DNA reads TGTGCCAGCAGCTCAGACAGGGGGAGGACCTACGAGCAGTACTTC. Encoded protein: CASSSDRGRTYEQYF.

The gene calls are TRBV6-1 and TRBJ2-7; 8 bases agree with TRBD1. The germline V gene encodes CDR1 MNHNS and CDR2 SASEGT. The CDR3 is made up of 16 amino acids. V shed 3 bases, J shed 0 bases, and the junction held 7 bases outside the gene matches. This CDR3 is CASSDQGAPVSYEQYV. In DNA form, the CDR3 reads TGTGCCAGCAGTGATCAGGGGGCACCGGTCTCCTACGAGCAGTACGTC.

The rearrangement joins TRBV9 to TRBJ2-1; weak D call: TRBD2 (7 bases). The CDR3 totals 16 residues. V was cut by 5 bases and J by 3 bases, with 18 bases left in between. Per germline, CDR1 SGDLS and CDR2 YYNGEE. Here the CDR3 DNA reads TGTGCCAGCAGTTCAACTGGGGGGGCCGTCTACAATGAGCAGTTCTTC. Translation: CASSSTGGAVYNEQFF.

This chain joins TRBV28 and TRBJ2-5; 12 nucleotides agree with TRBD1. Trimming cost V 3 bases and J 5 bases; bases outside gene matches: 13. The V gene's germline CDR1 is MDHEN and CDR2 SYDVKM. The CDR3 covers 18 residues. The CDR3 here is CASSFPLSGTGGVETQYF. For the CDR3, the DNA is TGTGCCAGCAGTTTTCCTCTCTCCGGGACAGGGGGCGTGGAGACCCAGTACTTC.

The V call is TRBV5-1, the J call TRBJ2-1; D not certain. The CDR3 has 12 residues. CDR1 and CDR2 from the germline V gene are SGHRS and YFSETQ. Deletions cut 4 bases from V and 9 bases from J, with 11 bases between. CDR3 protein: CASSLRMGEQFF. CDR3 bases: TGCGCCAGCAGCCTCCGAATGGGTGAGCAGTTCTTC.

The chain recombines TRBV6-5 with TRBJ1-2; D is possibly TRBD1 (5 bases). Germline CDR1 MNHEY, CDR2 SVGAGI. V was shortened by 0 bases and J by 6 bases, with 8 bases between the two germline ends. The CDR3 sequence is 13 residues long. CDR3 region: CASSYSSRDGYTF. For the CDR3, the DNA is TGTGCCAGCAGTTACTCGAGCAGGGATGGCTACACCTTC.

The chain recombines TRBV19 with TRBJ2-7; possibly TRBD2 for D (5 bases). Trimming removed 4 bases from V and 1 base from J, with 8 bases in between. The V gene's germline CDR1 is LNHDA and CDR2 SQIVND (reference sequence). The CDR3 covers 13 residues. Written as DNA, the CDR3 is TGTGCCAGTAGTAGTGCGGGTTCCTACGAGCAGTACTTC. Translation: CASSSAGSYEQYF.

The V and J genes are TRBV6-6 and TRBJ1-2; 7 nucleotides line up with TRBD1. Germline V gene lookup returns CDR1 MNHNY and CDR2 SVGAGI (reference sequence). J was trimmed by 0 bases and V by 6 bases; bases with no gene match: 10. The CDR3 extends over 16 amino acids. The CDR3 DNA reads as TGTGCCAGCAGCCGCCTACAGGGGACTTCTAACTATGGCTACACCTTC. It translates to CASSRLQGTSNYGYTF.

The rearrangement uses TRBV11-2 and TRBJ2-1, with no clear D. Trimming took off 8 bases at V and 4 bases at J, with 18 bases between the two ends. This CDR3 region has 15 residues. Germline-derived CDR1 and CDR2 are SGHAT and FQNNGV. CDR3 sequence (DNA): TGTGCCAGCCGCGGATTATCATCAGTGTACAATGAGCAGTTCTTC. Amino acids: CASRGLSSVYNEQFF.

CDR3 sequence (DNA): TGTGCCTGGAGCACGGGACTAGCGGGATACAATGAGCAGTTCTTC. Protein product: CAWSTGLAGYNEQFF. This rearrangement joins TRBV30 to TRBJ2-1, with TRBD2 matching over 13 bases. Germline assignment: CDR1 GTSNPN and CDR2 SVGIG (reference sequence). This CDR3 comprises 15 residues. Losses at the gene ends were 3 bases for V and 4 bases for J; bases not matched to a gene: 3. Based on the CDR3 plus reference TRBV30 and TRBJ2-1, the full variable domain is SQTIHQWPATLVQPVGSPLSLECTVEGTSNPNLYWYRQAAGRGLQLLFYSVGIGQISSEVPQNLSASRPQDRQFILSSKKLLLSDSGFYLCAWSTGLAGYNEQFFGPGTRLTVL.

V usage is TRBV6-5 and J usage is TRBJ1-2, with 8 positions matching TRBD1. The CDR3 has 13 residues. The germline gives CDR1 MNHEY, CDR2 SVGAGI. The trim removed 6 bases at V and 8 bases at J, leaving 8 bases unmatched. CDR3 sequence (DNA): TGTGCCAGCAGGTCAGGGGGCGCAGGGGGCTACACCTTC. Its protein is CASRSGGAGGYTF.

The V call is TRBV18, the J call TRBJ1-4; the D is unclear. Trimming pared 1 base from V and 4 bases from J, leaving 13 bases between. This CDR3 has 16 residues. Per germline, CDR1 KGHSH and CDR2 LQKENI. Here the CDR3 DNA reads TGTGCCAGCTCACCACGGGATTTAACCTTTAATGAAAAACTGTTTTTT. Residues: CASSPRDLTFNEKLFF.

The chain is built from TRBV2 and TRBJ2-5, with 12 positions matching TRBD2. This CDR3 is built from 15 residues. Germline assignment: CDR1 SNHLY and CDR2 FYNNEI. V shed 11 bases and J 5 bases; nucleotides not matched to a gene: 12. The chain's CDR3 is CAGGADGLAGETQYF. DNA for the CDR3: TGTGCCGGAGGAGCGGATGGACTAGCGGGGGAGACCCAGTACTTC.

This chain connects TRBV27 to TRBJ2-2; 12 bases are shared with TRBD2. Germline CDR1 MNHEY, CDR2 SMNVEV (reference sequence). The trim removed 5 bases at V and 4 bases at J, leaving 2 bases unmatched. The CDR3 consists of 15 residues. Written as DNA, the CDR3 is TGTGCCAGCAGTAGACTAGCGGGAGCCACCGGGGAGCTGTTTTTT. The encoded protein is CASSRLAGATGELFF.